This TCR beta chain came from a study of CD8 T cells in Susac syndrome. With random hexamers, reverse transcription was performed on about 0.5 to 1 ug of RNA. Multiplex PCR with immunoSEQ amplified the TCR beta CDR3 across 54 Vbeta and 13 Jbeta. MiXCR, run by TCRdb on the immunoSEQ multiplex PCR reads, gives a single entry per CDR3 protein. The sample gives over 300,000 distinct CDR3 sequences, 90% to 95% of which show up once; more than 0.06% is in the top ten. Through negative isolation, CD4+ and CD8+ T cells were obtained, while TEMRA cells were enriched using FACS. Trimming pared 1 base from V and 8 bases from J, leaving 18 bases between. The CDR3 has 16 residues. Germline V lookup: CDR1 SGHTA, CDR2 FQGNSA.

The chain links TRBV7-2 to TRBJ2-1; weak D call: TRBD2 (7 bases). This sequence originates from a human donor with multiple sclerosis. The sample comprised CD4+ T cells from PBMCs. The DNA of the CDR3 is TGTGCCAGCAGCTTAGGGGGGGGAGAGGGGGAGTATGAGCAGTTCTTC. It yields the protein CASSLGGGEGEYEQFF.